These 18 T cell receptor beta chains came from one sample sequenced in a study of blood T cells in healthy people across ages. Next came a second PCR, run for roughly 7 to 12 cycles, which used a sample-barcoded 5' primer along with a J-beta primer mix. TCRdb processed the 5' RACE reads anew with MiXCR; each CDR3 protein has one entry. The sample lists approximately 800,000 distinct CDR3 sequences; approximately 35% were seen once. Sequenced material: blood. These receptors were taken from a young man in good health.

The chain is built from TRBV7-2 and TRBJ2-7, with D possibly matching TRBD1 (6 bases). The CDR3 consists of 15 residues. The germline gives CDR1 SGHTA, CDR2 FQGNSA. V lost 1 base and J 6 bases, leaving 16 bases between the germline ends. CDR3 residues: CASSLDTGRWAEQYF. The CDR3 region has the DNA TGTGCCAGCAGCTTAGATACAGGGAGATGGGCCGAGCAGTACTTC.

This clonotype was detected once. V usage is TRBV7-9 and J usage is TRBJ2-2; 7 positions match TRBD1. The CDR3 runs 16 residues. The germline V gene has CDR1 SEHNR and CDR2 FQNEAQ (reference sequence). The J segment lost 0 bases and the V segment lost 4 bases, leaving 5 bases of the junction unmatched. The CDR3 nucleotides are TGTGCCAGCAGCTCAGGGGACAGCCCGAACACCGGGGAGCTGTTTTTT. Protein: CASSSGDSPNTGELFF.

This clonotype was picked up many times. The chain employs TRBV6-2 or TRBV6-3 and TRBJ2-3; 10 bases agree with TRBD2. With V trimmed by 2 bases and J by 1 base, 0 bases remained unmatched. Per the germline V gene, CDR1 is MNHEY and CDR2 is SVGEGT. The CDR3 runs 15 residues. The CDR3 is CASSYTSGGTDTQYF. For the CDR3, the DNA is TGTGCCAGCAGTTACACTAGCGGGGGCACAGATACGCAGTATTTT.

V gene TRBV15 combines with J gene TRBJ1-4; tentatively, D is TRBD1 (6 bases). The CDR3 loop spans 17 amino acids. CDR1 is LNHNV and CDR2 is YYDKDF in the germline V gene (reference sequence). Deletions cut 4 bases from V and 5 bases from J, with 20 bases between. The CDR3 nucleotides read TGTGCCACCAGCACCGAGATGGGGGCAAACCTAAATGAAAAACTGTTTTTT. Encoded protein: CATSTEMGANLNEKLFF. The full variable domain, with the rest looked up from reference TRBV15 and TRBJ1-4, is DAMVIQNPRYQVTQFGKPVTLSCSQTLNHNVMYWYQQKSSQAPKLLFHYYDKDFNNEADTPDNFQSRRPNTSFCFLDIRSPGLGDTAMYLCATSTEMGANLNEKLFFGSGTQLSVL.

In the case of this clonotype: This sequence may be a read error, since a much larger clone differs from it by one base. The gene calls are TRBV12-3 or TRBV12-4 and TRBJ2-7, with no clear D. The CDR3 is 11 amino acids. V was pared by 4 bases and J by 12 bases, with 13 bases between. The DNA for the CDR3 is TGTGCCAGCAGTTCCTTAAACATTCGGTACTTC. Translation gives CASSSLNIRYF.

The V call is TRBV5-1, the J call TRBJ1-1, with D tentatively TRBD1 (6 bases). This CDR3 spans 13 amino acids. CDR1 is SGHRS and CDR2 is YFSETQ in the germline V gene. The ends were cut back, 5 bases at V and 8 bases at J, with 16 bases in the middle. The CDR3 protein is CASSLLLTGEAFF. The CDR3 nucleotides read TGCGCCAGCAGTCTCCTTCTTACAGGGGAAGCTTTCTTT.

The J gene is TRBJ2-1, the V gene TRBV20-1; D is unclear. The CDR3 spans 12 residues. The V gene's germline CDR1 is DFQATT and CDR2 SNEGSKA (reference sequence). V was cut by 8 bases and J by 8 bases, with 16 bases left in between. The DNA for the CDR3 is TGCAGTCTACCGAGGTTGCCCCATGAGCAGTTCTTC. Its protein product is CSLPRLPHEQFF.

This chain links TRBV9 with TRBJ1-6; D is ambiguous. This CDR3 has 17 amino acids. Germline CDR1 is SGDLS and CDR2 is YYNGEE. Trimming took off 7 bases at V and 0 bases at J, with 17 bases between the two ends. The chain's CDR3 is CASGVTTSSSYNSPLHF. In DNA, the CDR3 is TGTGCCAGCGGAGTGACGACATCTAGCTCCTATAATTCACCCCTCCACTTT.

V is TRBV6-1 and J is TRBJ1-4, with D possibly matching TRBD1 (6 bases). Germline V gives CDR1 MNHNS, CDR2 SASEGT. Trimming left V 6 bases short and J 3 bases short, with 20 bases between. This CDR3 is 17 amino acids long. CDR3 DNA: TGTGCCAGCAGCCCTACAGGGTCCCCGGCGCCTAATGAAAAACTGTTTTTT. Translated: CASSPTGSPAPNEKLFF.

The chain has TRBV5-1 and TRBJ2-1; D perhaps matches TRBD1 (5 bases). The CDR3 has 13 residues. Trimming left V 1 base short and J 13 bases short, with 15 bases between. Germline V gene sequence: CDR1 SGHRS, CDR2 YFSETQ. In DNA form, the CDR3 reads TGCGCCAGCAGCTTGACCGGCAGGGATTATCAGTTCTTC. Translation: CASSLTGRDYQFF.

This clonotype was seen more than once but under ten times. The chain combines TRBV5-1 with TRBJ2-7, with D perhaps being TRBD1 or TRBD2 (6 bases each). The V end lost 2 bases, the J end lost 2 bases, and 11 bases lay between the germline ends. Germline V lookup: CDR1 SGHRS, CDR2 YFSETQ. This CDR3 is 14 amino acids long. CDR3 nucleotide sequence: TGCGCCAGCAGCTTTGGGGGGCTTCCCTACGAGCAGTACTTC. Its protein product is CASSFGGLPYEQYF.

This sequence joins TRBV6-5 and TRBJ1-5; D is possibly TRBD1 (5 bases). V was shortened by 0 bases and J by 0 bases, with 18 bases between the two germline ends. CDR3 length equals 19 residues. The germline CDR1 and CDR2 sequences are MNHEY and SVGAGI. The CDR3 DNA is TGTGCCAGCAGTTACTCCGAGGACAAGGGGCCCGATAGCAATCAGCCCCAGCATTTT. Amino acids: CASSYSEDKGPDSNQPQHF.

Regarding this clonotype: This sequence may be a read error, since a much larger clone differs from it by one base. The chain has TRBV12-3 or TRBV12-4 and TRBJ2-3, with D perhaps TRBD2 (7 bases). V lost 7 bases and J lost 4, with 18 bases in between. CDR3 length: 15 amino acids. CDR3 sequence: CASTRMGGAADTQYF. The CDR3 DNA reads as TGTGCCAGCACCCGTATGGGGGGGGCCGCAGATACGCAGTATTTT.

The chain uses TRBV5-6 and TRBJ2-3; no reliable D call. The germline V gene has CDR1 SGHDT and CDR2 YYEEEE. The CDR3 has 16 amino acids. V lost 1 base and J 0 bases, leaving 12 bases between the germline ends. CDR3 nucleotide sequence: TGTGCCAGCAGCTTGCTCTCTCTTGGCAGCACAGATACGCAGTATTTT. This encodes CASSLLSLGSTDTQYF.

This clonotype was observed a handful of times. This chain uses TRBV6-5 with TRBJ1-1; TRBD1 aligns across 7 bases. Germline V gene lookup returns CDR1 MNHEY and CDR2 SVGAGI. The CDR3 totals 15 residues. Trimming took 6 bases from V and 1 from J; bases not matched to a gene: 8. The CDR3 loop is CASREGQATNTEAFF. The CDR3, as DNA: TGTGCCAGCAGGGAAGGACAGGCGACGAACACTGAAGCTTTCTTT.

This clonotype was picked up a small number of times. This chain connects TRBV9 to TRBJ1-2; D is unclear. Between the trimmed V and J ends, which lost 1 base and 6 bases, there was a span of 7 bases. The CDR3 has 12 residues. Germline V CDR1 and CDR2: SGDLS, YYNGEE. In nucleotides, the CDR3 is TGTGCCAGCAGCGTAATTCGGGATGGCTACACCTTC. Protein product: CASSVIRDGYTF.

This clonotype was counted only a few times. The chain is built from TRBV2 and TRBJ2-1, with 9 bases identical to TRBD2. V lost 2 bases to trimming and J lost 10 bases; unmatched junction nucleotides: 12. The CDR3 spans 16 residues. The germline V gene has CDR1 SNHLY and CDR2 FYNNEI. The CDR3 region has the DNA TGTGCCAGCAGTGAATTCGGTGATAGCGGGGGTTCGGAGCAGTTCTTC. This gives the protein CASSEFGDSGGSEQFF.

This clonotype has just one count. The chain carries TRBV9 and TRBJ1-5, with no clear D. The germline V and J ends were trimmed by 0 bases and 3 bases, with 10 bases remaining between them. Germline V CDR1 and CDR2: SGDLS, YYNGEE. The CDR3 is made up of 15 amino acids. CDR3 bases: TGTGCCAGCAGCGTAGGGGCCGCGGCCAATCAGCCCCAGCATTTT. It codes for CASSVGAAANQPQHF. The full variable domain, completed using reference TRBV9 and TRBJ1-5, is DSGVTQTPKHLITATGQRVTLRCSPRSGDLSVYWYQQSLDQGLQFLIQYYNGEERAKGNILERFSAQQFPDLHSELNLSSLELGDSALYFCASSVGAAANQPQHFGDGTRLSIL.